The entry below gives a single T cell receptor (beta chain) sequence along with its context. Its antigen remains unidentified. Method: immunoSEQ multiplex PCR; TCRdb's copy keeps in-frame clones and lacks some. Of under 150,000 clones in the sample, around 88% were seen once. This entry comes from a study of T cell responses to AZD1222 COVID-19 vaccine. Study overall: Pooled in the analysis were second doses at about 4 or about 12 weeks.

The CDR3 has 14 residues. V lost 5 bases, J lost 7 bases, and 6 bases stayed unmatched. Germline V gene sequence: CDR1 MDHEN, CDR2 SYDVKM. General study points: Repertoire sampling happened only post peak T cell response. The donor cohort was predominantly white British with a female majority, and clonal diversity may have been underestimated. Regions 160-218 and 743-854 dominated among vaccine-associated CD4 TCRs spanning spike.

The input for sequencing was peripheral blood, taken on day 0 of AZD1222 vaccination. This clonotype was sampled from an adult in good health. The gene calls are TRBV28 and TRBJ1-4, with TRBD1 identical over 8 bases. The CDR3 protein is CASSVTGGSEKLFF. The CDR3 DNA reads TGTGCCAGCAGTGTCACAGGGGGAAGTGAAAAACTGTTTTTT.